The clone carrying this T cell receptor (beta chain) turned up a few times. Antigen: not known. This specimen comes from a study of spatial heterogeneity in lung cancer. Overall study results and limits: Among blood samples, ubiquitous expanded tumor TCRs appeared more at resection than at follow-up.

TCR cDNA molecules were tagged individually, and each one carried a unique molecular identifier. Via MiXCR, TCRdb re-called the 5' RACE reads, giving one row per CDR3 protein. The sample records 45,000 to 65,000 distinct CDR3 sequences, more than 6.5% being singletons. Sample time point: sample taken at primary tumor resection. The study sequenced unsorted whole RNA from tumor, nontumor lung or frozen PBMC. This receptor was identified in a female donor with early-stage non-small cell lung cancer. Here the sequenced sample was PBMCs, taken at surgery.

The CDR3, as DNA: TGTGCCAGCAGCCGATCCGGACTGGGGAATGAGCAGTTCTTC. Translating it yields CASSRSGLGNEQFF. This rearrangement joins TRBV5-4 to TRBJ2-1, with D possibly matching TRBD2 (5 bases). This CDR3 contains 14 residues. Per the germline V gene, CDR1 is SGHNT and CDR2 is YYREEE (reference sequence). V lost 4 bases, J lost 7 bases, and 15 bases lay in between.